This T cell receptor (beta chain) was captured in a study of blood T cell repertoires in COVID-19. Authors' data handling: Nucleated cell number was recorded as an estimate derived from reference gene primer amplification. The table came from immunoSEQ multiplex PCR; TCRdb's copy has only in-frame clones and leaves some out. The DNA was the basis for D and trimming; V, J and clone size are from that table. Here the sample spans approximately 87,000 clones, around nine tenths being singletons. This clone came up once. Specimen: peripheral blood. This TCR came from a man between 65 and 85 years old with active or convalescent COVID-19.

Here the CDR3 DNA reads TGTGCCAGCAGCCAAGATAGCACTAGCGGACCCTACGAGCAGTACTTC. It yields the protein CASSQDSTSGPYEQYF. V gene TRBV4-2 combines with J gene TRBJ2-7; TRBD2 matches at 8 bases. With V trimmed by 0 bases and J by 2 bases, 6 bases remained unmatched. Germline CDR1 and CDR2: LGHNA and YNFKEQ. The CDR3 contains 16 residues.